These 14 T cell receptor beta chains were all obtained from the same sample, sequenced in a study of blood T cell repertoires in COVID-19. Clones were read by immunoSEQ multiplex PCR, and TCRdb kept only the in-frame ones, dropping some. The data contain 270,000 or so clones, roughly four fifths of them singletons. The specimen sequenced was peripheral blood. These receptors all stem from a woman in her forties or fifties who had recovered from COVID-19.

The chain is built from TRBV28 and TRBJ2-1; 11 positions agree with TRBD1. Trimming took 5 bases from V and 6 from J; bases not matched to a gene: 9. This CDR3 spans 16 amino acids. CDR1 is MDHEN and CDR2 is SYDVKM in the germline V gene. The DNA of the CDR3 is TGTGCCAGCAGTGCAAACGGACAGGGGGCGAGCAATGAGCAGTTCTTC. It specifies CASSANGQGASNEQFF.

J is TRBJ2-7 and V is TRBV7-2; 13 bases match TRBD2. Per germline, CDR1 SGHTA and CDR2 FQGNSA. The CDR3 is 15 amino acids. The ends lost 5 bases at V and 7 bases at J; junction bases unmatched: 8. The DNA for the CDR3 is TGTGCCAGCAGCCCACTAGCGGGAGGGCCGGGTGAGCAGTACTTC. Its translation is CASSPLAGGPGEQYF.

This clone was recorded a few times. V is TRBV7-2 and J is TRBJ2-7; D is unclear. CDR3 length: 12 amino acids. CDR1 and CDR2 from the germline V gene are SGHTA and FQGNSA. V was shortened by 4 bases and J by 7 bases, with 11 bases between the two germline ends. The CDR3 spells CASSSPAREQYF. In DNA form, the CDR3 reads TGTGCCAGCAGCTCCCCGGCTAGGGAGCAGTACTTC. Drawing the rest from reference TRBV7-2 and TRBJ2-7, the complete variable domain is GAGVSQSPSNKVTEKGKDVELRCDPISGHTALYWYRQSLGQGLEFLIYFQGNSAPDKSGLPSDRFSAERTGGSVSTLTIQRTQQEDSAVYLCASSSPAREQYFGPGTRLTVT.

This rearrangement joins TRBV24-1 to TRBJ2-1; 13 positions match TRBD2. Trimming cost V 4 bases and J 7 bases; bases outside gene matches: 15. Germline V gene data show CDR1 as KGHDR and CDR2 as SFDVKD. This CDR3 has 19 residues. The CDR3 loop is CATSDLKETGLAGDNEQFF. DNA for the CDR3: TGTGCCACCAGTGACCTAAAAGAGACAGGACTAGCGGGAGATAATGAGCAGTTCTTC.

The CDR3 loop is CASRISGSYEQYF. The CDR3 region has the DNA TGTGCCAGCAGGATTTCCGGCTCCTACGAGCAGTACTTC. The chain carries TRBV12-3 or TRBV12-4 and TRBJ2-7; D is unresolved. The CDR3 consists of 13 residues. V was clipped by 6 bases and J by 0 bases, with 9 bases between them.

This chain links TRBV6-5 with TRBJ1-3, with a weak D call TRBD1 (6 bases). The CDR3 totals 13 residues. The germline CDR1 and CDR2 sequences are MNHEY and SVGAGI. V was cut by 7 bases and J by 8 bases, with 15 bases left in between. The CDR3 region has the DNA TGTGCCAGCAACCGGGACACCGTGGACACCATATATTTT. It is translated as CASNRDTVDTIYF.

This clone was recorded once. This chain connects TRBV27 to TRBJ2-3, with D tentatively TRBD1 (6 bases). CDR1 and CDR2 from the germline V gene are MNHEY and SMNVEV (reference sequence). The CDR3 is made up of 15 amino acids. V was shortened by 1 base and J by 0 bases, with 8 bases between the two germline ends. CDR3 sequence reads: CASSLLTGSTDTQYF. Here the CDR3 DNA reads TGTGCCAGCAGTTTATTAACAGGGAGCACAGATACGCAGTATTTT.

Points on this clone: An end of the junction does not agree with germline; a read error may underlie this. The chain has TRBV2 and TRBJ2-1; TRBD1 matches at 7 bases. CDR1 and CDR2 from the germline V gene are SNHLY and FYNNEI. The CDR3 is 12 amino acids. CDR3 protein: CAARDSDNEQFF. The DNA of the CDR3 is TGCGCCGCCCGGGACAGTGACAATGAGCAGTTCTTC.

The rearrangement uses TRBV19 and TRBJ1-3; possibly TRBD1 for D (6 bases). V dropped 5 bases and J dropped 3 bases, with 17 bases sitting between them. The length of the CDR3 is 16 residues. Germline CDR1 is LNHDA and CDR2 is SQIVND (reference sequence). DNA for the CDR3: TGTGCCAGTAGTTTCACTCAGGGGACAAATGGAAACACCATATATTTT. This codes for CASSFTQGTNGNTIYF. The full variable domain, with the rest looked up from reference TRBV19 and TRBJ1-3, is DGGITQSPKYLFRKEGQNVTLSCEQNLNHDAMYWYRQDPGQGLRLIYYSQIVNDFQKGDIAEGYSVSREKKESFPLTVTSAQKNPTAFYLCASSFTQGTNGNTIYFGEGSWLTVV.

This CDR3 reads CASSQDSYLRGGEKLFF. The CDR3 DNA follows: TGTGCCAGCAGCCAAGACTCCTATTTGAGGGGAGGAGAAAAACTGTTTTTT. The chain is built from TRBV3-1 (or the pseudogene TRBV3-2) and TRBJ1-4; D perhaps matches TRBD1 (5 bases). Trimming removed 0 bases at V and 8 bases at J, with 19 bases between. In germline, CDR1 is LGHDT, CDR2 YNNKEL (reference sequence). The CDR3 is 17 residues long.

The rearrangement joins TRBV9 to TRBJ2-5; D not resolved. Germline loops: CDR1 SGDLS, CDR2 YYNGEE. This CDR3 has 13 residues. V was clipped by 0 bases and J by 4 bases, with 7 bases between them. The CDR3 loop reads CASSVAELETQYF. The CDR3 nucleotides read TGTGCCAGCAGCGTAGCTGAGTTAGAGACCCAGTACTTC.

The CDR3 nucleotides are TGTGCCAGCAGTCTCGGAACAGATTACGAGCAGTACTTC. It codes for CASSLGTDYEQYF. The chain uses TRBV3-1 (or the pseudogene TRBV3-2) and TRBJ2-7; D uncertain. Germline values: CDR1 LGHDT, CDR2 YNNKEL (reference sequence). The CDR3 extends over 13 amino acids. Trimming cost V 6 bases and J 4 bases, with 13 bases left between them.

The chain carries TRBV5-1 and TRBJ1-1; D is unclear. V was clipped by 4 bases and J by 4 bases, with 11 bases between them. This CDR3 has 13 amino acids. Germline V gene data show CDR1 as SGHRS and CDR2 as YFSETQ. CDR3 amino acids: CASSHGVSTEAFF. The CDR3, as DNA: TGCGCCAGCAGCCATGGAGTTAGCACTGAAGCTTTCTTT.

The chain combines TRBV3-1 (or the pseudogene TRBV3-2) with TRBJ2-5, with 7 nucleotides matching TRBD1. The junction had 12 bases not matched to a gene; V was cut back by 2 bases and J by 3 bases. The CDR3 has 17 residues. Germline V CDR1 and CDR2: LGHDT, YNNKEL (reference sequence). The CDR3 sequence: CASSQKPQGTSEETQYF. The CDR3 bases are TGTGCCAGCAGCCAAAAACCACAGGGGACCTCAGAAGAGACCCAGTACTTC.